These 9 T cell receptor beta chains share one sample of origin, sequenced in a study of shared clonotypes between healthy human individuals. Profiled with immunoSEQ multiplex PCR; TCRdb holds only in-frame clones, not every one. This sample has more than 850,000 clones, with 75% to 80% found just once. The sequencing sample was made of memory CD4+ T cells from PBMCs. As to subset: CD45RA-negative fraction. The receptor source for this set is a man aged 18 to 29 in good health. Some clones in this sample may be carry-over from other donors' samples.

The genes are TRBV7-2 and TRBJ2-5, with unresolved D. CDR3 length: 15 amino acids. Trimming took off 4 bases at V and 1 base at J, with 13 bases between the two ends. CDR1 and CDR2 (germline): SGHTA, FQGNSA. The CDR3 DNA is TGTGCCAGCAGCTATAACGGTCCCTTCCAAGAGACCCAGTACTTC. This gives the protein CASSYNGPFQETQYF.

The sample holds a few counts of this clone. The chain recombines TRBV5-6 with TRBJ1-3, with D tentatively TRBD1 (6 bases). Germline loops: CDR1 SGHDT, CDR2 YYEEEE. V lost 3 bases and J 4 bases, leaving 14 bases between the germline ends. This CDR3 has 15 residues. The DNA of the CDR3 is TGTGCCAGCAGCTCATCCGGGGGCGAAGGAAACACCATATATTTT. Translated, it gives CASSSSGGEGNTIYF.

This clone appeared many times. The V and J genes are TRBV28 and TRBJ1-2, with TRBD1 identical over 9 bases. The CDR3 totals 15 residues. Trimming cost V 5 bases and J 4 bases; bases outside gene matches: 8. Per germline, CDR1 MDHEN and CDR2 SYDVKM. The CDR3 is CASSPNRGHGYGYTF. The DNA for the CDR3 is TGTGCCAGCAGTCCTAACAGGGGGCATGGCTATGGCTACACCTTC.

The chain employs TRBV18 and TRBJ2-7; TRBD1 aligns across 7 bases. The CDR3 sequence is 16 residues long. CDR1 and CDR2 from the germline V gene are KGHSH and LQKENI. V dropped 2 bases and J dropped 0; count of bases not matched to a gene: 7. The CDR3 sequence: CASSPSLGQSSYEQYF. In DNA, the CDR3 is TGTGCCAGCTCACCATCATTGGGACAGAGCTCCTACGAGCAGTACTTC.

The CDR3 sequence is CASSRAGTGNYEQYF. The CDR3 DNA is TGTGCCAGCTCACGCGCCGGGACAGGGAACTACGAGCAGTACTTC. This rearrangement joins TRBV18 to TRBJ2-7; 9 nucleotides line up with TRBD1. With 4 bases clipped from V and 3 bases from J, the junction kept 7 bases outside the gene matches. The CDR3 covers 15 residues. Germline V CDR1 and CDR2: KGHSH, LQKENI.

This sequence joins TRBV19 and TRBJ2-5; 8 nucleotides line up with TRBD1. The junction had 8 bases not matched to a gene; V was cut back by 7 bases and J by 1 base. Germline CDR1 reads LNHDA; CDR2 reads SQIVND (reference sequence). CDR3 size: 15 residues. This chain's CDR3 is CASTLRDRTQETQYF. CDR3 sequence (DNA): TGTGCCAGTACCCTCAGGGACAGGACCCAAGAGACCCAGTACTTC. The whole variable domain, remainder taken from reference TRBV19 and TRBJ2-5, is DGGITQSPKYLFRKEGQNVTLSCEQNLNHDAMYWYRQDPGQGLRLIYYSQIVNDFQKGDIAEGYSVSREKKESFPLTVTSAQKNPTAFYLCASTLRDRTQETQYFGPGTRLLVL.

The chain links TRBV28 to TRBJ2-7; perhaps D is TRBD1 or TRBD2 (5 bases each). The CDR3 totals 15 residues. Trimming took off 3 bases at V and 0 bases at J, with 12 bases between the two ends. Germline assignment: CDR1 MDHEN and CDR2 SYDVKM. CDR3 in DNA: TGTGCCAGCAGTTTTTGGGGGTCGAGCTCCTACGAGCAGTACTTC. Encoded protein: CASSFWGSSSYEQYF.

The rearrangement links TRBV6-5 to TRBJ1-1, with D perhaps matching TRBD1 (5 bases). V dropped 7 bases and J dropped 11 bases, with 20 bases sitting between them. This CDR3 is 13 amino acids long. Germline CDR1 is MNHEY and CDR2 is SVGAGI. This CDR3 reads CASIILERGRAFF. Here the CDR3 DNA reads TGTGCCAGCATTATTCTCGAGAGGGGTCGGGCTTTCTTT.

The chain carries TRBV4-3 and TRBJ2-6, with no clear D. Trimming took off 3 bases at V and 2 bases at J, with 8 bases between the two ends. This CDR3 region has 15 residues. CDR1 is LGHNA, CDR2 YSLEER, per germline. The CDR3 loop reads CASSQREPGANVLTF. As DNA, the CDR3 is TGCGCCAGCAGCCAGAGAGAGCCTGGGGCCAACGTCCTGACTTTC.